Presented here are 5 T cell receptor beta chains from one specimen sequenced in a study of regulatory T cells in long-lasting Graves disease. Time point noted: persistent/refractory GD, antithyroid drugs over 5 years with positive TRAb. From PBMCs, RNA was extracted and then used to make the TCR library. Library construction for TCR beta used iRepertoire HTBI primers and Arm-PCR of CDR3 regions. TCRdb independently ran MiXCR on the multiplex PCR reads; one entry per CDR3 protein. Among a few hundred thousand distinct CDR3 sequences listed, about a quarter were seen once. The sample consisted of peripheral blood mononuclear cells (PBMCs), taken when the disease was refractory, from a patient treated with antithyroid drugs. The receptor source for this set is a female donor with Graves disease.

This sequence joins TRBV3-1 and TRBJ2-2; 9 nucleotides line up with TRBD2. Trimming cost V 8 bases and J 0 bases; bases outside gene matches: 10. The V gene's germline CDR1 is LGHDT and CDR2 YNNKEL (reference sequence). The CDR3 has 17 amino acids. The CDR3 here is CASGLAGLGSNTGELFF. CDR3 bases: TGTGCCAGCGGCCTAGCGGGATTGGGCTCGAACACCGGGGAGCTGTTTTTT.

This clonotype appeared many times. The chain's CDR3 is CATRLPGQGTYEQYF. DNA of the CDR3: TGTGCCACCCGACTTCCAGGGCAGGGAACCTACGAGCAGTACTTC. The V call is TRBV28, the J call TRBJ2-7; weak D call: TRBD1 (5 bases). This CDR3 contains 15 residues. V lost 10 bases to trimming and J lost 2 bases, with 21 bases between them. Germline assignment: CDR1 MDHEN and CDR2 SYDVKM. The whole variable domain, remainder taken from reference TRBV28 and TRBJ2-7, is DVKVTQSSRYLVKRTGEKVFLECVQDMDHENMFWYRQDPGLGLRLIYFSYDVKMKEKGDIPEGYSVSREKKERFSLILESASTNQTSMYLCATRLPGQGTYEQYFGPGTRLTVT.

The DNA of the CDR3 is TGCGCCAGCAGCCCAGGGACAGGGGCGCGAGCTAACTATGGCTACACCTTC. It yields the protein CASSPGTGARANYGYTF. The V call is TRBV5-1, the J call TRBJ1-2; TRBD1 matches 10 bases. The CDR3 is 17 residues long. The V gene end was trimmed by 4 bases and the J gene end by 0 bases; junction bases not matched to a gene: 9. Germline loops: CDR1 SGHRS, CDR2 YFSETQ.

This chain uses TRBV18 with TRBJ1-6, with 7 positions matching TRBD1. Germline V gene lookup returns CDR1 KGHSH and CDR2 LQKENI. The junction had 9 bases not matched to a gene; V was cut back by 4 bases and J by 9 bases. This CDR3 region has 15 residues. In DNA, the CDR3 is TGTGCCAGCTCACGCAAGGACAGGTCGAGTTCACCCCTCCACTTT. Protein product: CASSRKDRSSSPLHF.

This chain uses TRBV11-2 with TRBJ2-5; D remains unclear. Germline V CDR1 and CDR2: SGHAT, FQNNGV. The CDR3 contains 16 residues. Trimming removed 4 bases at V and 1 base at J, with 16 bases between. DNA of the CDR3: TGTGCCAGCAGCTCCCTTAAGACTCTACGCCAAGAGACCCAGTACTTC. Amino acid sequence: CASSSLKTLRQETQYF.